Listed below are T cell receptor beta chains from one sample, sequenced in a study of T cells in Graves' hyperthyroidism and ophthalmopathy. In TCRdb, the multiplex PCR reads were re-called with MiXCR into one record per CDR3 protein. The data show around 490,000 distinct CDR3 sequences, 15% to 20% seen once. Material for sequencing was blood. The receptors stem from a man aged 40-49 years with Graves' ophthalmopathy. Both conserved end residues are part of each CDR3. Each record gives: clone size, V gene, J gene, D gene, CDR3 DNA, CDR3 protein. D genes are given only for firm matches. A clone size is listed for some rows: how often the clone was seen (once, few, many), or a class if it is expanded.

>NA|TRBV7-2|TRBJ2-5|TRBD2
TGTGCCAGCAGCTTAGATAGCGGGAGGGCCCGCGAGACCCAGTACTTC
CASSLDSGRARETQYF
>NA|TRBV19|TRBJ1-5|NA
TGTGCCAGTATCGCAGGGGAAAGGGGACCCCAGCATTTT
CASIAGERGPQHF
>NA|TRBV24-1|TRBJ2-7|NA
TGTGCCACCAGTGATTTACGAGGGTTCTCCTACGAGCAGTACTTC
CATSDLRGFSYEQYF
>many|TRBV20-1|TRBJ2-5|NA
TGCAGTGCTAGAGTACCATTGGGCGTGACCCAGTACTTC
CSARVPLGVTQYF
>NA|TRBV5-1|TRBJ2-3|NA
TGCGCCAGCAGCCTGGGGGGCAGGGCGGGCCCTCGCACAGATACGCAGTATTTT
CASSLGGRAGPRTDTQYF
>NA|TRBV20-1|TRBJ2-1|TRBD2
TGCAGTGCTAGGGAGCTAGCGGGAGGGAGGGATGAGCAGTTCTTC
CSARELAGGRDEQFF
>few|TRBV2|TRBJ2-7|NA
TGTGCCAGCAGCTATATTAGAGAGCAGTACTTC
CASSYIREQYF
>many|TRBV5-1|TRBJ2-7|NA
TGCGCCAGCAGCTTGGCCAAGGGCCTGGGATCCTACGAGCAGTACTTC
CASSLAKGLGSYEQYF
>few|TRBV20-1|TRBJ2-3|TRBD2
TGCAGTGCGGCCCAACTAGCGGGAGGGCCGGGAACGCAGTATTTT
CSAAQLAGGPGTQYF
>many|TRBV5-1|TRBJ2-3|TRBD2
TGCGCCAGCAGCTGGGGACTAGCGGGGGGCTCCACAGATACGCAGTATTTT
CASSWGLAGGSTDTQYF
>NA|TRBV20-1|TRBJ2-4|NA
TGCAGTGCTAGGGAAGGGACCTCAACCAAAAACATTCAGTACTTC
CSAREGTSTKNIQYF
>NA|TRBV28|TRBJ2-1|TRBD2
TGTGCCAGCAATTTACTAGCGAGATACAATGAGCAGTTCTTC
CASNLLARYNEQFF
>NA|TRBV6-6|TRBJ1-2|NA
TGTGCCAGCAGTTACGAACAGCCCTATGGCTACACCTTC
CASSYEQPYGYTF
>many|TRBV6-1|TRBJ2-7|TRBD1
TGTGCCAGCAGTGAGGGGCCAGGGGGACCCTACGAGCAGTACTTC
CASSEGPGGPYEQYF